This T cell receptor (beta chain) was captured in a study of shared clonotypes between healthy human individuals. Produced via immunoSEQ multiplex PCR; TCRdb's table is partial and in-frame only. The sample contains almost 700,000 clones, about 91% of which appear only once. Study conclusions and caveats: In this cohort, only blood was sampled, and tissue repertoires likely differ. Generally, estimated richness proved larger in naive subsets than it did in memory subsets.

Terminally differentiated effector memory CD45RA+ cells were excluded from the naive CD8 cells, which were CD45RO-negative and positively selected for CCR7. As to this clone: Its antigen is currently unknown.

V lost 1 base, J lost 2 bases, and 12 bases lay in between. The CDR3 has 16 residues. Germline CDR1 reads SGHTA; CDR2 reads FQGNSA. J is TRBJ2-1 and V is TRBV7-2; weak D call: TRBD2 (5 bases). The receptor comes from a man under 40 in good health. Sequencing was carried out using naive CD8+ T cells sorted from blood. The CDR3 region is CASSLVGLATYNEQFF. The CDR3 coding sequence is TGTGCCAGCAGCTTAGTTGGGCTAGCCACCTACAATGAGCAGTTCTTC. Combining the CDR3 with reference TRBV7-2 and TRBJ2-1 gives the whole variable domain GAGVSQSPSNKVTEKGKDVELRCDPISGHTALYWYRQSLGQGLEFLIYFQGNSAPDKSGLPSDRFSAERTGGSVSTLTIQRTQQEDSAVYLCASSLVGLATYNEQFFGPGTRLTVL.